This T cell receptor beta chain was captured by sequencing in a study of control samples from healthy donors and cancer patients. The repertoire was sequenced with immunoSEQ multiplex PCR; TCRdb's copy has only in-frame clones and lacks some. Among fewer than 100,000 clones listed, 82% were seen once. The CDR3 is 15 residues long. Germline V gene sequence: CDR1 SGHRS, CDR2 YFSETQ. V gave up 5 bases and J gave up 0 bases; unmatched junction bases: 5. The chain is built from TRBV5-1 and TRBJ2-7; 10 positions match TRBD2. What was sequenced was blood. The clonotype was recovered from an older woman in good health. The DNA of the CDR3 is TGCGCCAGCAGGGGAGGGACTAGCGACTCCTACGAGCAGTACTTC. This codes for CASRGGTSDSYEQYF.